Presented here are 7 T cell receptor beta chains from one specimen sequenced in a study of shared clonotypes between healthy human individuals. Repertoires were generated with immunoSEQ multiplex PCR, while TCRdb's copy carries only in-frame clones and drops some. In the table there are 800,000 to 1,200,000 clones, 75% to 80% of which are singletons. Source material: memory CD4+ T cells from PBMCs. Subset specified: CD45RA-negative fraction. These receptors all stem from a man aged 18 to 30 in good health. Some clones in this sample may be carry-over from other donors' samples.

The chain links TRBV29-1 to TRBJ1-2, with 7 nucleotides matching TRBD1. CDR3 length: 14 residues. The germline V gene encodes CDR1 SQVTM and CDR2 ANQGSEA. The trim removed 4 bases at V and 4 bases at J, leaving 9 bases unmatched. CDR3: CSVVGRGQSYGYTF. The CDR3 nucleotides are TGCAGCGTTGTGGGGAGGGGACAGTCCTATGGCTACACCTTC.

This clone was seen only once. The chain joins TRBV5-1 to TRBJ2-7; TRBD2 is a possible D gene (7 bases). Deletions cut 0 bases from V and 3 bases from J, with 19 bases between. This CDR3 spans 17 amino acids. CDR1 is SGHRS, CDR2 YFSETQ, per germline. Here the CDR3 DNA reads TGCGCCAGCAGCTTGGCCCCGAGGGGGGGCGCCAACTACGAGCAGTACTTC. Amino acids: CASSLAPRGGANYEQYF.

The rearrangement joins TRBV10-3 to TRBJ1-5; D unresolved. V was pared by 3 bases and J by 4 bases, with 7 bases between. The length of the CDR3 is 13 residues. Germline CDR1 and CDR2: ENHRY and SYGVKD. The CDR3 loop reads CAISEQNNQPQHF. The CDR3 DNA follows: TGTGCCATCAGTGAACAGAATAATCAGCCCCAGCATTTT.

The rearrangement joins TRBV11-2 to TRBJ1-5, with 8 bases aligning to TRBD1. The CDR3 sequence is 17 residues long. With V trimmed by 5 bases and J by 0 bases, 9 bases remained unmatched. CDR1 SGHAT and CDR2 FQNNGV come from the germline V gene. CDR3 region: CASSPRQGKDSNQPQHF. DNA of the CDR3: TGTGCCAGCAGCCCTAGACAGGGGAAAGATAGCAATCAGCCCCAGCATTTT.

The V call is TRBV28, the J call TRBJ1-1, with 7 positions matching TRBD1. The CDR3 runs 15 residues. Unmatched junction bases numbered 6, after V lost 4 bases and J lost 1 base. CDR1 and CDR2 (germline): MDHEN, SYDVKM. CDR3 sequence: CASSSGQMKNTEAFF. The DNA for the CDR3 is TGTGCCAGCAGTTCGGGACAGATGAAGAACACTGAAGCTTTCTTT.

The chain couples TRBV4-1 to TRBJ1-1, with TRBD1 matching 7 bases. Germline CDR1 MGHRA, CDR2 YSYEKL. V shed 0 bases and J 2 bases; nucleotides not matched to a gene: 6. This CDR3 spans 16 amino acids. In DNA, the CDR3 is TGCGCCAGCAGCCAAGATCCGAACAGGGGAAACACTGAAGCTTTCTTT. It translates to CASSQDPNRGNTEAFF.

V and J are TRBV2 and TRBJ1-3; 8 nucleotides agree with TRBD1. This CDR3 is 18 amino acids long. Germline CDR1 reads SNHLY; CDR2 reads FYNNEI. The trim removed 8 bases at V and 0 bases at J, leaving 15 bases unmatched. CDR3 sequence reads: CASRPDDRGSYSGNTIYF. For the CDR3, the DNA is TGTGCCAGCCGCCCGGACGACAGGGGCTCCTACTCTGGAAACACCATATATTTT.